This T cell receptor beta chain was recovered during a study of blood T cell repertoires in COVID-19. Turning to the study itself: Acute-phase and convalescent COVID-19 samples originated in the United States, Italy and Spain. In each case, the material was cDNA or gDNA derived from T cells, B-cell-depleted T cells, or PBMCs.

The data were produced by immunoSEQ multiplex PCR, yet TCRdb's version contains in-frame clones alone and is incomplete. The sample carries under 300,000 clones, 80% to 90% recorded once. Germline CDR1 SEHNR, CDR2 FQNEAQ (reference sequence). The CDR3 is 11 residues long. Trimming stripped 8 bases from V and 8 bases from J, with 10 bases between. The receptor comes from a woman between 40 and 55 years old who had recovered from COVID-19. The chain employs TRBV7-9 and TRBJ1-5; TRBD1 is a possible D gene (5 bases). The sequenced sample was peripheral blood. Here the CDR3 DNA reads TGTGCCAGCGGCGGGGCGGAGCCCCAGCATTTT. Its translation is CASGGAEPQHF.